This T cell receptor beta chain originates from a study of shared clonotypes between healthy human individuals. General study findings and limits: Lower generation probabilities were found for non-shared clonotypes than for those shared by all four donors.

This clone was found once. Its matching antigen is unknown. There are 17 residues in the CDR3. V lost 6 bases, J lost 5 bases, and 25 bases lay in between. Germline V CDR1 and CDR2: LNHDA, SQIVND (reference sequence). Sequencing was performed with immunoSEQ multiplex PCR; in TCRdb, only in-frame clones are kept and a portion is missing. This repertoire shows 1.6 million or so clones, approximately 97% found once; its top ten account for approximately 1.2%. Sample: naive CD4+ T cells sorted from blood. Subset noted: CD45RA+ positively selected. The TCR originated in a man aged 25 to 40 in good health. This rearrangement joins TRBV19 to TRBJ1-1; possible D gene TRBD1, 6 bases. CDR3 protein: CASSPWTVASLGTEAFF. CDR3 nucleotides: TGTGCCAGTAGCCCGTGGACAGTAGCCTCTCTAGGGACTGAAGCTTTCTTT.